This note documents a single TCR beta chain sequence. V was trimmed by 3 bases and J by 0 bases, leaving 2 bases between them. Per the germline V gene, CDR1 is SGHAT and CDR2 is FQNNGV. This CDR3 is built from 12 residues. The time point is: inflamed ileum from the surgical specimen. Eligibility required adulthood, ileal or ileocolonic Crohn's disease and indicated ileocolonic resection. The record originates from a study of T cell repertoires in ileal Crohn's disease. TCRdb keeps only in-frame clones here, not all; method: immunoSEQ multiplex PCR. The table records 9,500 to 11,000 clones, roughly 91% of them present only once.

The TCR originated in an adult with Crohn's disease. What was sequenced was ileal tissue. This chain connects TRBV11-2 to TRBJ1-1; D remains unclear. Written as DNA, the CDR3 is TGTGCCAGCAGCTTTTTGAACACTGAAGCTTTCTTT. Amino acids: CASSFLNTEAFF.